The source of this TCR beta chain is a study of CD8 T cells in Susac syndrome. The CDR3 loop spans 15 amino acids. The V gene's germline CDR1 is DFQATT and CDR2 SNEGSKA (reference sequence). V was cut by 0 bases and J by 6 bases, with 12 bases left in between. The authors reverse transcribed roughly 0.5 to 1 ug RNA with random hexamers. It was immunoSEQ multiplex PCR that amplified TCR beta CDR3 across 54 Vbeta and 13 Jbeta. TCRdb re-derived calls from the immunoSEQ multiplex PCR reads in MiXCR, one entry per CDR3 protein. Of about 110,000 distinct CDR3 sequences in the sample, 94% were seen once. CD8+ and CD4+ blood T cells underwent TCR beta sequencing.

The chain couples TRBV20-1 to TRBJ1-6; D unresolved. This TCR was sampled from a human donor with Susac syndrome. Material: CD8+ T cells from PBMCs. The CDR3 loop is CSARDLREANSPLHF. The CDR3 DNA reads as TGCAGTGCTAGAGATCTGAGGGAAGCTAATTCACCCCTCCACTTT.